These 7 T cell receptor beta chains were sequenced from one sample in a study of control samples from healthy donors and cancer patients. The assay was immunoSEQ multiplex PCR, and TCRdb's table has in-frame clones only and misses some. This table holds about 160,000 clones, roughly 95% found once. Sequences were obtained from blood. The origin of the receptors is a woman aged 30 to 39 in good health.

This sequence joins TRBV6-6 and TRBJ1-1; D is ambiguous. CDR3 length: 9 residues. The germline V and J ends were trimmed by 7 bases and 8 bases, with 5 bases remaining between them. Germline V lookup: CDR1 MNHNY, CDR2 SVGAGI (reference sequence). In DNA form, the CDR3 reads TGTGCCAGCACCACCGAAGCTTTCTTT. Protein: CASTTEAFF.

The chain uses TRBV7-8 and TRBJ2-3; maybe TRBD2 (6 bases). There are 16 residues in the CDR3. Trimming shortened V by 3 bases and J by 1 base, and 14 bases separated the two germline ends. The germline V gene encodes CDR1 SGHVS and CDR2 FQNEAQ. The CDR3 DNA follows: TGTGCCAGCAGCTTCTCCCGGAGACTAGGCACAGATACGCAGTATTTT. Its protein product is CASSFSRRLGTDTQYF.

The rearrangement uses TRBV9 and TRBJ1-5, with D possibly TRBD1 on 5 matching bases. This CDR3 is 14 amino acids long. Germline CDR1 reads SGDLS; CDR2 reads YYNGEE. Trimming cost V 3 bases and J 0 bases, with 7 bases left between them. In nucleotides, the CDR3 is TGTGCCAGCAGCGAGGGACTTAGCAATCAGCCCCAGCATTTT. The encoded protein is CASSEGLSNQPQHF.

The chain uses TRBV30 and TRBJ1-2; D not resolved. The CDR3 length is 12 residues. CDR1 and CDR2 from the germline V gene are GTSNPN and SVGIG (reference sequence). The V end was cut by 0 bases, the J end by 7 bases, with 9 bases between. DNA for the CDR3: TGTGCCTGGAGTGTGATCTCTCGTGGCTACACCTTC. It translates to CAWSVISRGYTF. Drawing the rest from reference TRBV30 and TRBJ1-2, the complete variable domain is SQTIHQWPATLVQPVGSPLSLECTVEGTSNPNLYWYRQAAGRGLQLLFYSVGIGQISSEVPQNLSASRPQDRQFILSSKKLLLSDSGFYLCAWSVISRGYTFGSGTRLTVV.

The rearrangement uses TRBV7-9 and TRBJ1-3; D gene uncertain. This CDR3 comprises 15 residues. V lost 1 base and J 3 bases, leaving 10 bases between the germline ends. Germline V gene sequence: CDR1 SEHNR, CDR2 FQNEAQ (reference sequence). The chain's CDR3 is CASSLGSTNGNTIYF. CDR3 nucleotide sequence: TGTGCCAGCAGCTTAGGGTCTACAAATGGAAACACCATATATTTT.

This chain connects TRBV28 to TRBJ2-7; the D call may be TRBD1 or TRBD2 (6 bases each). Trimming removed 6 bases from V and 2 bases from J, with 23 bases in between. The CDR3 spans 17 residues. Per the germline V gene, CDR1 is MDHEN and CDR2 is SYDVKM. The CDR3 loop reads CASSPGLGGTYPYEQYF. The CDR3 coding sequence is TGTGCCAGCAGCCCAGGGCTAGGAGGGACATACCCCTACGAGCAGTACTTC.

The rearrangement links TRBV28 to TRBJ1-4; 10 nucleotides align to TRBD1. The CDR3 is 16 amino acids. The trim removed 3 bases at V and 9 bases at J, leaving 10 bases unmatched. The germline CDR1 and CDR2 sequences are MDHEN and SYDVKM. The DNA of the CDR3 is TGTGCCAGCAGTTTGGCCTGGGGACAGGGGTCCCAAAAACTGTTTTTT. Its protein is CASSLAWGQGSQKLFF.